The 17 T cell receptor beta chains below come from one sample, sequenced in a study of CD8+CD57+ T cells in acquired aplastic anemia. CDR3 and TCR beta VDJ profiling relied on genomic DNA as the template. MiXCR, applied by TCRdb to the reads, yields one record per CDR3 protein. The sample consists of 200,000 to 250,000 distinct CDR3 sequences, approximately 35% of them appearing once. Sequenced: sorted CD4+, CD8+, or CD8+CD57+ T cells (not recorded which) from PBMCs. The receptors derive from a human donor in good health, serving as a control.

CDR3 bases: TGTGCCACCAGCAGAGATCTCGCTAGCGAAGAGACCCAGTACTTC. This codes for CATSRDLASEETQYF. The chain combines TRBV15 with TRBJ2-5, with D possibly TRBD2 on 6 matching bases. V shed 0 bases and J shed 3 bases, with 11 bases lying between them. The CDR3 loop spans 15 amino acids. Germline CDR1 is LNHNV and CDR2 is YYDKDF (reference sequence).

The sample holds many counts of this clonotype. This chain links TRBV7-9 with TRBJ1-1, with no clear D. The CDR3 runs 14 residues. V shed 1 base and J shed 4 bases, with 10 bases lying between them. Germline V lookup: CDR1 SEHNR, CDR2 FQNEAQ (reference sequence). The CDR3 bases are TGTGCCAGCAGCTTAGAAAGGGCGAGCACTGAAGCTTTCTTT. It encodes CASSLERASTEAFF.

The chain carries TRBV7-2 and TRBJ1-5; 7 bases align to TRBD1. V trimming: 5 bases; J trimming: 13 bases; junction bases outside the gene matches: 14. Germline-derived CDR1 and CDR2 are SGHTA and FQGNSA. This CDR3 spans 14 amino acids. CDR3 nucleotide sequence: TGTGCCAGCAGCCCGCTCACAGGGGAGAGGGAGCAGCATTTT. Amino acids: CASSPLTGEREQHF.

This chain's CDR3 is CASSVNQGLSSYEQYF. The DNA of the CDR3 is TGTGCCAGCAGCGTAAATCAAGGGTTAAGCTCCTACGAGCAGTACTTC. V is TRBV9 and J is TRBJ2-7; D is ambiguous. CDR1 is SGDLS, CDR2 YYNGEE, per germline. CDR3 length: 16 amino acids. The ends were cut back, 1 base at V and 0 bases at J, with 14 bases in the middle.

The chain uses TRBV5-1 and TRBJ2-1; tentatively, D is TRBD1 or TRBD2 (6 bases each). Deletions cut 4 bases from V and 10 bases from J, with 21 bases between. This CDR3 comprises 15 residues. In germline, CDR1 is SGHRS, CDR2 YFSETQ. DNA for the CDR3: TGCGCCAGCAGCGTTGGGAGTCTAACCGGGGGCGAGCAGTTCTTC. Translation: CASSVGSLTGGEQFF.

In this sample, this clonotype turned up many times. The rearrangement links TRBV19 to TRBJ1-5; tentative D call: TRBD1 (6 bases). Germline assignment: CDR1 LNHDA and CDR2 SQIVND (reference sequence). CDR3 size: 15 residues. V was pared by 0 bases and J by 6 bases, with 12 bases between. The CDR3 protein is CASSIELTGSQPQHF. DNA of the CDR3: TGTGCCAGTAGTATAGAACTAACAGGGTCTCAGCCCCAGCATTTT.

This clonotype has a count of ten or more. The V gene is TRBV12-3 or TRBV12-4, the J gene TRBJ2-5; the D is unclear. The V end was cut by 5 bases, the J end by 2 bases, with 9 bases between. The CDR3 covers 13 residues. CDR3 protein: CASSPLIQETQYF. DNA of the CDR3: TGTGCCAGCAGTCCGCTAATACAAGAGACCCAGTACTTC.

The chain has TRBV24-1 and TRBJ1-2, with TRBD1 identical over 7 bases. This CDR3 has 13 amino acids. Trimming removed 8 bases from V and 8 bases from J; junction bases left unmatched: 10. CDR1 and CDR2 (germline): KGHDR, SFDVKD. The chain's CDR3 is CATTDSRGAGYTF. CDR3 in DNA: TGTGCCACCACTGACAGCAGGGGGGCCGGCTACACCTTC.

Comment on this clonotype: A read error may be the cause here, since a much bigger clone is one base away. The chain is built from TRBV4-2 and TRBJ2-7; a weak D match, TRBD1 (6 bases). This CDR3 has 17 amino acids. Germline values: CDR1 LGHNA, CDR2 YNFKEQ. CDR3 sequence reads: CASNQSTDSPKTYEQYF. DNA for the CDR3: TGTGCCAGCAACCAAAGCACGGACAGCCCTAAAACCTACGAGCAGTACTTC.

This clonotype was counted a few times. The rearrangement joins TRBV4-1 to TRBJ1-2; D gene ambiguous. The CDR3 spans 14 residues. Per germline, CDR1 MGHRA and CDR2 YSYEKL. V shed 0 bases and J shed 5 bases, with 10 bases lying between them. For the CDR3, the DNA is TGCGCCAGCAGCCAAGAACTGGATAGTTATGGCTACACCTTC. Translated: CASSQELDSYGYTF.

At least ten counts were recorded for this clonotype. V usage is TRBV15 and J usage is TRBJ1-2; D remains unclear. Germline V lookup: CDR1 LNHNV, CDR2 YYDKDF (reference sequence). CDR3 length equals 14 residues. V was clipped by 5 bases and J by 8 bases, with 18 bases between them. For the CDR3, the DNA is TGTGCCACCAGCCCCCCGTGGACCTTGATAGGCTACACCTTC. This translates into CATSPPWTLIGYTF. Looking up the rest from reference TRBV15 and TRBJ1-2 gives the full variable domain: DAMVIQNPRYQVTQFGKPVTLSCSQTLNHNVMYWYQQKSSQAPKLLFHYYDKDFNNEADTPDNFQSRRPNTSFCFLDIRSPGLGDTAMYLCATSPPWTLIGYTFGSGTRLTVV.

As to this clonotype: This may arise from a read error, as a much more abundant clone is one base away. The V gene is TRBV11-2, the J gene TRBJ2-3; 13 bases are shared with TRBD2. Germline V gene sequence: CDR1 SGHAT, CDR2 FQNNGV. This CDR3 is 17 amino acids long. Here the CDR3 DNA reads TGTGCCAGCAGCCGGGAACTAGCGGGAGGGGGAACAGATACGCAGTGTTTT. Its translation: CASSRELAGGGTDTQCF.

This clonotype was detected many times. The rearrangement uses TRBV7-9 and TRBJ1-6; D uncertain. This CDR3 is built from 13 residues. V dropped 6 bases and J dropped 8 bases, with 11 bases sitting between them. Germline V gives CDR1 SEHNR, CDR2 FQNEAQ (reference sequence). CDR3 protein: CASSFVADSPLHF. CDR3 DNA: TGTGCCAGCAGTTTCGTCGCGGATTCACCCCTCCACTTT.

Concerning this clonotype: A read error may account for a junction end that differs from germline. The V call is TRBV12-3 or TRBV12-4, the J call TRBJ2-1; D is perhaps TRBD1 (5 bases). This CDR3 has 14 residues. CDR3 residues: CASKPSGSYNEQLF. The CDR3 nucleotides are TGTGCCAGCAAGCCCTCAGGGTCCTACAATGAGCAGCTCTTC.

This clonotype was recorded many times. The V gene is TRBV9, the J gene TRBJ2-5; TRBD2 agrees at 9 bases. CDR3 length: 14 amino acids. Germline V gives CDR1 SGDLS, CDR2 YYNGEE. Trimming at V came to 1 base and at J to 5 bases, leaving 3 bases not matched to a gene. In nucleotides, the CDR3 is TGTGCCAGCAGCGTAAGCGGGGGGTCGGAGACCCAGTACTTC. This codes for CASSVSGGSETQYF. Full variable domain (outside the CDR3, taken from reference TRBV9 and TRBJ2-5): DSGVTQTPKHLITATGQRVTLRCSPRSGDLSVYWYQQSLDQGLQFLIQYYNGEERAKGNILERFSAQQFPDLHSELNLSSLELGDSALYFCASSVSGGSETQYFGPGTRLLVL.

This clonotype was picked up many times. The CDR3 DNA reads TGTGCCAGCAGTTACGCCTATGGCTACACCTTC. This translates into CASSYAYGYTF. The V call is TRBV12-3 or TRBV12-4, the J call TRBJ1-2, with no clear D. The CDR3 covers 11 residues. V dropped 4 bases and J dropped 4 bases, with 4 bases sitting between them.

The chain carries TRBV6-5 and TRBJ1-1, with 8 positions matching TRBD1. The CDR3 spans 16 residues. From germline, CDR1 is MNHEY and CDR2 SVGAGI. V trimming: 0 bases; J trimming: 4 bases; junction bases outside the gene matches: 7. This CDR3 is CASSYSLTGASTEAFF. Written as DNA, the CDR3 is TGTGCCAGCAGTTACTCATTGACAGGGGCGAGCACTGAAGCTTTCTTT.